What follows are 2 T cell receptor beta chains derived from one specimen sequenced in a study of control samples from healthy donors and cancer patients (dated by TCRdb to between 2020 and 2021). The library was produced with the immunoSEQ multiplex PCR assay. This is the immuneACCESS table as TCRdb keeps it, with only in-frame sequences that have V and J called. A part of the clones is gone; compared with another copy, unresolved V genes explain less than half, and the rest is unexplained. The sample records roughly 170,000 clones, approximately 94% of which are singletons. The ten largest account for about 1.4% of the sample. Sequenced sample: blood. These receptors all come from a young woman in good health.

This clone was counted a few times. The CDR3 nucleotides are TGTGCCAGCAGGGTCTCCTCTGGAAACACCATATATTTT. Translation: CASRVSSGNTIYF. The V and J genes are TRBV3-1 (or the pseudogene TRBV3-2) and TRBJ1-3, with no clear D. The CDR3 is 13 amino acids. Germline assignment: CDR1 LGHDT and CDR2 YNNKEL (reference sequence). Trimming took 6 bases from V and 0 from J, leaving 6 bases between them.

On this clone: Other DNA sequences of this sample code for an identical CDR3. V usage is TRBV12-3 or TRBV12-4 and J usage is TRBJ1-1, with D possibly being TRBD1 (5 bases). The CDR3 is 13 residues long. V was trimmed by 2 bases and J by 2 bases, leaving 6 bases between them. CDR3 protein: CASSLTGNTEAFF. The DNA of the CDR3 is TGTGCCAGCAGTTTAACAGGAAACACTGAAGCTTTCTTT.